The 28 T cell receptor beta chains presented below share a single source sample, sequenced in a study of vaccination effects on CD4 cells after COVID-19. Profiled with immunoSEQ multiplex PCR; TCRdb holds only in-frame clones, not every one. The sample comprises approximately 66,000 clones, roughly 80% of which are singletons, and about 2.4% rests with the top ten. Subsequent to a culture period of around 10 days, CD4+ T cells were isolated. Two-dose BNT162b2 or mRNA-1273 vaccination was given to participants. Antigens of these TCRs are unknown. The sequences come from CD4+ T cells from PBMCs cultured without peptide, collected after COVID-19 vaccination. The receptors here all came from a human donor who received a COVID-19 vaccine.

The chain recombines TRBV28 with TRBJ2-2; D perhaps matches TRBD1 (5 bases). Looked up from germline, CDR1 is MDHEN and CDR2 is SYDVKM. Trimming shortened V by 2 bases and J by 8 bases, and 9 bases separated the two germline ends. This CDR3 is 13 amino acids long. The CDR3 region is CASSLKGKGELFF. The CDR3, as DNA: TGTGCCAGCAGTTTAAAGGGGAAGGGGGAGCTGTTTTTT.

This clone was picked up one time. This sequence joins TRBV6-4 and TRBJ2-3; D tentatively fits TRBD1 or TRBD2 (6 bases each). The germline gives CDR1 MRHNA, CDR2 SNTAGT. The CDR3 covers 13 residues. The germline V and J ends were trimmed by 8 bases and 9 bases, with 18 bases remaining between them. In nucleotides, the CDR3 is TGTGCCAGCTCAGGAAAAGGGGGGCGGACGCAGTATTTT. Translating gives CASSGKGGRTQYF.

This clone was counted between two and nine times. V is TRBV4-1 and J is TRBJ1-2; D ambiguous. Trimming took off 2 bases at V and 1 base at J, with 14 bases between the two ends. Germline assignment: CDR1 MGHRA and CDR2 YSYEKL. The CDR3 is 16 amino acids. CDR3 in DNA: TGCGCCAGCAGCCAAAAAGGCCTCCCAATTAACTATGGCTACACCTTC. It encodes CASSQKGLPINYGYTF.

This chain connects TRBV9 to TRBJ2-2; D call uncertain. Per the germline V gene, CDR1 is SGDLS and CDR2 is YYNGEE. The CDR3 length is 16 residues. The V gene lost 0 bases and the J gene lost 0 bases, with 9 bases spanning the gap. As DNA, the CDR3 is TGTGCCAGCAGCGTAGATGTGACCGCGAACACCGGGGAGCTGTTTTTT. Its protein is CASSVDVTANTGELFF.

The chain links TRBV6-4 to TRBJ1-2; a possible D gene is TRBD1 (5 bases). The germline V and J ends were trimmed by 0 bases and 0 bases, with 11 bases remaining between them. CDR3 length: 16 residues. Germline assignment: CDR1 MRHNA and CDR2 SNTAGT. The CDR3 region is CASSDSGGSANYGYTF. CDR3 in DNA: TGTGCCAGCAGTGACTCGGGGGGATCAGCTAACTATGGCTACACCTTC.

This sequence joins TRBV28 and TRBJ2-5, with 7 positions matching TRBD2. Trimming removed 5 bases from V and 1 base from J; junction bases left unmatched: 1. Germline CDR1 is MDHEN and CDR2 is SYDVKM. There are 13 residues in the CDR3. The CDR3 sequence: CASSPGGQETQYF. The CDR3 region has the DNA TGTGCCAGCAGTCCGGGGGGCCAAGAGACCCAGTACTTC.

This clone is a singleton in its sample. The chain recombines TRBV18 with TRBJ2-1; 7 nucleotides agree with TRBD1. CDR3 length: 14 amino acids. V shed 5 bases, J shed 5 bases, and the junction held 6 bases outside the gene matches. The V gene's germline CDR1 is KGHSH and CDR2 LQKENI. CDR3 in amino acids: CASSSGTVNNEQFF. As DNA, the CDR3 is TGTGCCAGCTCATCCGGGACAGTTAACAATGAGCAGTTCTTC.

The rearrangement uses TRBV5-1 and TRBJ2-3, with D perhaps TRBD1 (6 bases). From germline, CDR1 is SGHRS and CDR2 YFSETQ. The CDR3 runs 15 residues. The ends were cut back, 5 bases at V and 4 bases at J, with 17 bases in the middle. DNA of the CDR3: TGCGCCAGCAGACCTAGGACTGAGGGGGCAGATACGCAGTATTTT. Protein product: CASRPRTEGADTQYF.

The CDR3: CAISDWGQETQYF. CDR3 coding DNA: TGTGCCATCAGTGACTGGGGGCAAGAGACCCAGTACTTC. The chain uses TRBV10-3 and TRBJ2-5; D might be TRBD1 or TRBD2, each matching 5 bases. The CDR3 covers 13 residues. V lost 3 bases and J lost 2, with 7 bases in between. The germline V gene encodes CDR1 ENHRY and CDR2 SYGVKD.

The chain employs TRBV5-4 and TRBJ1-1; 7 bases map to TRBD1. CDR3 length: 15 amino acids. V gave up 5 bases and J gave up 3 bases; unmatched junction bases: 10. CDR1 SGHNT and CDR2 YYREEE come from the germline V gene (reference sequence). CDR3 coding DNA: TGTGCCAGCAGTTTCCGGGGTAGGGGGCACACTGAAGCTTTCTTT. Amino acid sequence: CASSFRGRGHTEAFF.

The chain joins TRBV15 to TRBJ1-2; perhaps TRBD1 as D (5 bases). This CDR3 is built from 13 residues. V shed 1 base and J shed 5 bases, with 8 bases lying between them. The germline V gene encodes CDR1 LNHNV and CDR2 YYDKDF (reference sequence). Here the CDR3 reads CATSRVGGYGYTF. The DNA of the CDR3 is TGTGCCACCAGCAGAGTCGGGGGGTATGGCTACACCTTC.

The chain combines TRBV5-4 with TRBJ2-5, with 10 bases identical to TRBD2. The CDR3 is 15 residues long. CDR1 SGHNT and CDR2 YYREEE come from the germline V gene (reference sequence). J was trimmed by 4 bases and V by 4 bases; bases with no gene match: 7. The CDR3 DNA follows: TGTGCCAGCAGCAGGAGCGGGGGGGCCGGAGAGACCCAGTACTTC. As protein: CASSRSGGAGETQYF.

This sequence joins TRBV5-4 and TRBJ2-7; TRBD1 aligns across 8 bases. Germline CDR1 reads SGHNT; CDR2 reads YYREEE (reference sequence). V dropped 7 bases and J dropped 5; count of bases not matched to a gene: 8. This CDR3 is built from 13 residues. The CDR3 bases are TGTGCCAGCTCACAACAGGGGGGCAACGAGCAGTACGTC. Its protein product is CASSQQGGNEQYV.

A single count supports this clone. This chain links TRBV5-1 with TRBJ2-3, with D maybe TRBD1 (6 bases). CDR3 length equals 14 residues. V was trimmed by 4 bases and J by 2 bases, leaving 11 bases between them. Germline-derived CDR1 and CDR2 are SGHRS and YFSETQ. DNA of the CDR3: TGCGCCAGCAGCCCCAGGGACACCACAGATACGCAGTATTTT. It codes for CASSPRDTTDTQYF.

V and J are TRBV6-5 and TRBJ1-5; D gene uncertain. Germline values: CDR1 MNHEY, CDR2 SVGAGI. The length of the CDR3 is 14 residues. Trimming removed 2 bases at V and 3 bases at J, with 8 bases between. CDR3 in amino acids: CASSYDGYNQPQHF. DNA of the CDR3: TGTGCCAGCAGTTACGATGGGTACAATCAGCCCCAGCATTTT.

This rearrangement joins TRBV9 to TRBJ1-3; TRBD1 agrees at 8 bases. J gave up 4 bases and V 0 bases, and 6 bases lay outside the gene matches. The germline CDR1 and CDR2 sequences are SGDLS and YYNGEE. This CDR3 is 16 amino acids long. The CDR3 here is CASSVATGAQGNTIYF. The CDR3 bases are TGTGCCAGCAGCGTAGCGACAGGGGCGCAGGGAAACACCATATATTTT.

The chain has TRBV19 and TRBJ2-1; TRBD1 matches at 11 bases. The CDR3 covers 16 residues. Germline-derived CDR1 and CDR2 are LNHDA and SQIVND (reference sequence). The J segment lost 4 bases and the V segment lost 4 bases, leaving 6 bases of the junction unmatched. CDR3 in DNA: TGTGCCAGTAGTACCTCCGGACAGGGGGCTTACAATGAGCAGTTCTTC. Its protein is CASSTSGQGAYNEQFF.

This clone was counted once. This chain connects TRBV14 to TRBJ1-5; D is perhaps TRBD1 (5 bases). CDR1 SGHDN and CDR2 FVKESK come from the germline V gene. The V gene lost 4 bases and the J gene lost 3 bases, with 13 bases spanning the gap. The CDR3 has 15 amino acids. CDR3 bases: TGTGCCAGCAGCCTACTAGGGACTTTCAATCAGCCCCAGCATTTT. As protein: CASSLLGTFNQPQHF.

The chain joins TRBV5-4 to TRBJ1-1; D is perhaps TRBD1 (6 bases). Trimming cost V 7 bases and J 11 bases, with 24 bases left between them. The CDR3 consists of 14 residues. Germline V gene sequence: CDR1 SGHNT, CDR2 YYREEE (reference sequence). The CDR3 bases are TGTGCCAGCGTACCCGGGGGGCAGGGAAGGAGGGCTTTCTTT. It encodes CASVPGGQGRRAFF.

As DNA, the CDR3 is TGCGCCAGCAGCTTGAAGAGCTCTGGGGCCAACGTCCTGACTTTC. The encoded protein is CASSLKSSGANVLTF. The chain uses TRBV5-1 and TRBJ2-6; D is undetermined. Trimming pared 1 base from V and 0 bases from J, leaving 5 bases between. Germline CDR1 SGHRS, CDR2 YFSETQ. This CDR3 contains 15 residues.

The chain joins TRBV18 to TRBJ2-7; no definite D call. There are 14 residues in the CDR3. CDR1 and CDR2 from the germline V gene are KGHSH and LQKENI. V dropped 2 bases and J dropped 0 bases, with 8 bases sitting between them. For the CDR3, the DNA is TGTGCCAGCTCACCAAGTACAAGCTCCTACGAGCAGTACGTC. Its translation is CASSPSTSSYEQYV.

The rearrangement links TRBV2 to TRBJ2-6; 10 bases match TRBD1. There are 17 residues in the CDR3. Looked up from germline, CDR1 is SNHLY and CDR2 is FYNNEI. The junction had 8 bases not matched to a gene; V was cut back by 5 bases and J by 4 bases. The CDR3 here is CASSSGTGDRGANVLTF. For the CDR3, the DNA is TGTGCCAGCAGTTCCGGGACAGGGGACCGAGGGGCCAACGTCCTGACTTTC.

V usage is TRBV4-1 and J usage is TRBJ2-6; no definite D call. This CDR3 spans 22 amino acids. The germline V and J ends were trimmed by 1 base and 0 bases, with 25 bases remaining between them. CDR1 and CDR2 (germline): MGHRA, YSYEKL. The CDR3 reads CASSQALDNFPFISSGANVLTF. The CDR3, as DNA: TGCGCCAGCAGCCAAGCCCTAGATAATTTTCCGTTTATAAGCTCTGGGGCCAACGTCCTGACTTTC.

CDR3 coding DNA: TGTGCCAGCAGTTTATACCAGGGCCCGAATCAGCCCCAGCATTTT. Amino acids: CASSLYQGPNQPQHF. The V gene is TRBV28, the J gene TRBJ1-5; maybe TRBD1 (5 bases). CDR3 length equals 15 residues. Between the trimmed V and J ends, which lost 1 base and 4 bases, there was a span of 11 bases. CDR1 and CDR2 (germline): MDHEN, SYDVKM.

The chain carries TRBV19 and TRBJ2-6; D tentatively fits TRBD1 or TRBD2 (5 bases each). The CDR3 totals 14 residues. The V end was cut by 5 bases, the J end by 3 bases, with 8 bases between. Germline CDR1 and CDR2: LNHDA and SQIVND (reference sequence). The CDR3 is CASSGGYGANVLTF. The CDR3 DNA reads TGTGCCAGTAGTGGGGGATATGGGGCCAACGTCCTGACTTTC.

The sample holds a few counts of this clone. The chain recombines TRBV5-1 with TRBJ1-1, with D perhaps matching TRBD1 (6 bases). CDR1 SGHRS and CDR2 YFSETQ come from the germline V gene. With 0 bases removed from V and 4 bases from J, the gap between germline ends came to 19 bases. The CDR3 consists of 17 residues. The CDR3 reads CASSLGGREGYGTEAFF. In DNA form, the CDR3 reads TGCGCCAGCAGCTTGGGGGGGCGGGAAGGCTACGGCACTGAAGCTTTCTTT.

The chain is built from TRBV2 and TRBJ2-4; perhaps D is TRBD1 or TRBD2 (5 bases each). The germline gives CDR1 SNHLY, CDR2 FYNNEI. The CDR3 length is 12 residues. Deletions cut 6 bases from V and 7 bases from J, with 10 bases between. The CDR3 sequence is CASRGDSNIQYF. The CDR3 DNA is TGTGCCAGCAGGGGGGATAGTAACATTCAGTACTTC.

This clone has more than one count but fewer than ten. The chain has TRBV2 and TRBJ2-5, with D tentatively TRBD1 (5 bases). Trimming pared 7 bases from V and 2 bases from J, leaving 11 bases between. Germline V gene lookup returns CDR1 SNHLY and CDR2 FYNNEI. The CDR3 loop spans 13 amino acids. The CDR3 region is CASTVDRQETQYF. In DNA form, the CDR3 reads TGTGCCAGCACGGTTGACAGACAAGAGACCCAGTACTTC.